The clone carrying this T cell receptor beta chain was picked up one time. Its antigen is not known. The J segment lost 0 bases and the V segment lost 3 bases, leaving 8 bases of the junction unmatched. The germline gives CDR1 ENHRY, CDR2 SYGVKD. The CDR3 runs 18 residues. The data belong to a study of cytomegalovirus exposure and HLA in healthy donors. Study overall: In a later analysis, the roughly 120 validation repertoires were reported to have used the same platform as the roughly 700 first-cohort repertoires. General observations from the study: While the bulk of TCR sequences proved rare, some public TCRs turned up in many donors. That first-cohort TCR clusters tended to co-occur in the approximately 120 validation repertoires was found in a later analysis. The study labeled 170 or so TCR beta chains cytomegalovirus-associated.

Method: immunoSEQ multiplex PCR; TCRdb's copy keeps in-frame clones and lacks some. The repertoire holds 100,000 to 150,000 clones, roughly nine tenths seen once, with 1.2% in the top ten. The rearrangement uses TRBV10-3 and TRBJ2-6, with 7 bases aligning to TRBD1. The receptor's source is a woman under 30 in good health and CMV-seronegative. The sample consisted of PBMCs. The CDR3 coding sequence is TGTGCCATCAGTGACACAGGGAAGGGGGCCTCTGGGGCCAACGTCCTGACTTTC. It codes for CAISDTGKGASGANVLTF.